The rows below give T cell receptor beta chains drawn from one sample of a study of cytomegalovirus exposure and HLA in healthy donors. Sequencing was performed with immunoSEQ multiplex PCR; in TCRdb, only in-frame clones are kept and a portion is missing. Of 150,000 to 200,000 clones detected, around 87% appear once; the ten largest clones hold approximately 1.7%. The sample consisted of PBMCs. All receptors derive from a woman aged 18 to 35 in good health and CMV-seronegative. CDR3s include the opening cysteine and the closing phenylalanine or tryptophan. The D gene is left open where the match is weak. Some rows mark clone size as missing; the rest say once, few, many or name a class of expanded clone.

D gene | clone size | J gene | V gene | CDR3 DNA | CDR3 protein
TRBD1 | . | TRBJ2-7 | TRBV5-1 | TGCGCCAGCAGCTTCGAAGGGACAGCGTTGGCCTACGAGCAGTACTTC | CASSFEGTALAYEQYF
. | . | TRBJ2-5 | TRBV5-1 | TGCGCCAGCAGCGTTTCAGGGGCCCCGGGGGAGACCCAGTACTTC | CASSVSGAPGETQYF
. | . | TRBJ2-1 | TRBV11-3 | TGTGCCAGCAGCTCCCTCTGGCAGGGGAGAGACAATGAGCAGTTCTTC | CASSSLWQGRDNEQFF
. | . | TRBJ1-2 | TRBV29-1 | TGCAGCGCTGACGGACAGAAGGATGGCTACACCTTC | CSADGQKDGYTF
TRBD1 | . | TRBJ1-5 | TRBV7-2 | TGTGCCAGCAGCAATGACAGGGGGCAGCCCCAGCATTTT | CASSNDRGQPQHF
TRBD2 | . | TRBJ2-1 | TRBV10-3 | TGTGCCATCAGTGGTAGTGGACTAGCGAGCGATGAGCAGTTCTTC | CAISGSGLASDEQFF
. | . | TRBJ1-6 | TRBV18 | TGTGCCAGCTCGTTACAGGGCACCCTAGGGAATTCACCCCTCCACTTT | CASSLQGTLGNSPLHF
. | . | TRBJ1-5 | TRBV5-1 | TGCGCCAGCAGCATGTTAGGAGGATGGGATCAGCCCCAGCATTTT | CASSMLGGWDQPQHF
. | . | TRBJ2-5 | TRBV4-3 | TGCGCCAGCAGCCAAGGCGTCAGGGGCCAAGAGACCCAGTACTTC | CASSQGVRGQETQYF
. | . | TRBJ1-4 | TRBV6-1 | TGTGCCAGCAGTGAAGCGCTCGGGAGGGGGAGTGAAAAACTGTTTTTT | CASSEALGRGSEKLFF
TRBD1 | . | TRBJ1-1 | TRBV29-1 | TGCAGCGACCTAGGGACAGGGGGCTCGTACACTGAAGCTTTCTTT | CSDLGTGGSYTEAFF
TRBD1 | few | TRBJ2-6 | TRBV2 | TGTGCCAGCAGTATACAGGGGGCGTCCTCTGGGGCCAACGTCCTGACTTTC | CASSIQGASSGANVLTF
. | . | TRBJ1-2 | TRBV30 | TGTGCCTGGAGTGTAGGCCAGGGCTATGGCTACACCTTC | CAWSVGQGYGYTF
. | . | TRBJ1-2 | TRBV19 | TGTGCCAGTAGTACCACAGGGCTCGTTGGCTACACCTTC | CASSTTGLVGYTF
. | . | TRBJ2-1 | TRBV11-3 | TGTGCCAGCAGCTTAGTTGCGGGACGTGAGCAGTTCTTC | CASSLVAGREQFF
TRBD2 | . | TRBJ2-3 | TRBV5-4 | TGTGCCAGCAGCTTGACTAGCGGGGGGGACGTTCCAGATACGCAGTATTTT | CASSLTSGGDVPDTQYF
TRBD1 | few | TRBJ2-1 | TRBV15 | TGTGCCACCAGCAGGTTAACCGGGACAGGGGGCCATGAGCAGTTCTTC | CATSRLTGTGGHEQFF
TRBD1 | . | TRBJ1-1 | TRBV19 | TGTGCCAGTTATAAATGGGCAGGGGGCGGGTCACCCCGGGAAGCTTTCTTT | CASYKWAGGGSPREAFF
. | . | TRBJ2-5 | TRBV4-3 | TGCGCCAGCAGCCAGAGTCGATCTACAGGAGAGACCCAGTACTTC | CASSQSRSTGETQYF
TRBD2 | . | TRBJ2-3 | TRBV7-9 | TGTGCCAGCAGCCCGCGGGGGACCTCCACAGATACGCAGTATTTT | CASSPRGTSTDTQYF
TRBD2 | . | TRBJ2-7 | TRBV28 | TGTGCCAGCAGTCCCGCGGGGGCGGGGGGATCCTACGAGCAGTACTTC | CASSPAGAGGSYEQYF
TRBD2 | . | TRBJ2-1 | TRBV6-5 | TGTGCCAGCACCCAACTGGCGGGAGGCTCCAATGAGCAGTTCTTC | CASTQLAGGSNEQFF
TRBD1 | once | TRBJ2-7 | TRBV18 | TGTGCCAGCTCACCATACCGGGACAGCTCCTACGAGCAGTACTTC | CASSPYRDSSYEQYF
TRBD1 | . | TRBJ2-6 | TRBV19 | TGTGCCAGTAGCCGGGGACAGGGAAGGCCTGGGGCCAACGTCCTGACTTTC | CASSRGQGRPGANVLTF
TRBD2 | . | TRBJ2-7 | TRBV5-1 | TGCGCCAGCATCCCCGGGACTAGCGGATCGCGTTACCCTGGGGAGCAGTACTTC | CASIPGTSGSRYPGEQYF
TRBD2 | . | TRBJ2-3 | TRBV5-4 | TGTGCCAGCAGGGTTTGGGACTATAGCACAGATACGCAGTATTTT | CASRVWDYSTDTQYF
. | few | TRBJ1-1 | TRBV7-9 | TGTGCCAGCACGGGGAACACTGAAGCTTTCTTT | CASTGNTEAFF
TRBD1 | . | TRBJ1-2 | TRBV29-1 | TGCAGCGTTGGGGGACAGGGTATGTGGAGCGGCTACACCTTC | CSVGGQGMWSGYTF